One and the same sample provided the 10 T cell receptor beta chains below, sequenced in a study of cytomegalovirus exposure and HLA in healthy donors. Method: immunoSEQ multiplex PCR; TCRdb's copy keeps in-frame clones and lacks some. The profile shows roughly 150,000 clones, 85% to 90% of them singletons. The sequenced sample was PBMCs. The origin of the receptors is a man between 18 and 29 years old in good health and CMV-seronegative.

The J gene is TRBJ2-1, the V gene TRBV7-9, with D possibly matching TRBD2 (5 bases). The germline V gene has CDR1 SEHNR and CDR2 FQNEAQ (reference sequence). The CDR3 runs to 13 residues. With 5 bases removed from V and 9 bases from J, the gap between germline ends came to 14 bases. This CDR3 reads CASSPHSVGEQFF. The CDR3 DNA sequence: TGTGCCAGCAGCCCTCATAGCGTCGGTGAGCAGTTCTTC.

J is TRBJ2-7 and V is TRBV6-5; 10 bases are a match to TRBD2. Trimming at V came to 5 bases and at J to 3 bases, leaving 4 bases not matched to a gene. The germline V gene has CDR1 MNHEY and CDR2 SVGAGI. The length of the CDR3 is 14 residues. CDR3 sequence reads: CASSPGLASYEQYF. In DNA, the CDR3 is TGTGCCAGCAGTCCGGGACTAGCGAGCTACGAGCAGTACTTC.

The chain has TRBV6-5 and TRBJ1-2, with a weak D call TRBD1 (6 bases). Germline V gene data show CDR1 as MNHEY and CDR2 as SVGAGI. CDR3 size: 15 residues. V was cut by 6 bases and J by 3 bases, with 17 bases left in between. In nucleotides, the CDR3 is TGTGCCAGCAGAGCAAACAGGGACCCTGACTATGGCTACACCTTC. Protein product: CASRANRDPDYGYTF.

This chain joins TRBV7-8 and TRBJ2-7; 8 bases line up with TRBD2. This CDR3 has 15 residues. Germline-derived CDR1 and CDR2 are SGHVS and FQNEAQ. V shed 5 bases and J 0 bases; nucleotides not matched to a gene: 6. CDR3: CASSPRSGNSYEQYF. Here the CDR3 DNA reads TGTGCCAGCAGCCCGCGTAGCGGGAACTCCTACGAGCAGTACTTC.

V usage is TRBV12-5 and J usage is TRBJ2-1; the match to TRBD2 covers 7 bases. This CDR3 is 14 amino acids long. CDR1 LGHNT and CDR2 FRNRAP come from the germline V gene. The V segment lost 8 bases and the J segment 8 bases; nucleotides outside the gene matches: 12. The DNA of the CDR3 is TGTGCTAGTCGAGGGGCGGGAGCGTGGGATGAGCAGTTCTTC. Its translation is CASRGAGAWDEQFF.

V and J are TRBV29-1 and TRBJ1-5, with TRBD1 identical over 8 bases. CDR1 is SQVTM and CDR2 is ANQGSEA in the germline V gene. The CDR3 contains 13 residues. Unmatched junction bases numbered 4, after V lost 5 bases and J lost 4 bases. The CDR3 protein is CSVQQGGNQPQHF. As DNA, the CDR3 is TGCAGCGTTCAACAGGGGGGGAATCAGCCCCAGCATTTT.

The J gene is TRBJ1-3, the V gene TRBV7-9; 9 bases line up with TRBD1. Germline lookup yields CDR1 SEHNR and CDR2 FQNEAQ (reference sequence). The CDR3 loop spans 18 amino acids. V was clipped by 5 bases and J by 2 bases; unmatched bases: 13. The CDR3, as DNA: TGTGCCAGCAGCCCGAAGACAGGGGGTGGACTAGCTGGAAACACCATATATTTT. Its protein product is CASSPKTGGGLAGNTIYF.

The gene calls are TRBV13 and TRBJ1-6; D remains unclear. Germline V gives CDR1 PRHDT, CDR2 FYEKMQ (reference sequence). This CDR3 has 16 residues. V gave up 4 bases and J gave up 0 bases, with 10 bases separating them. CDR3 nucleotide sequence: TGTGCCAGCAGCTCAGAGGAAAGCTCCTATAATTCACCCCTCCACTTT. Translated: CASSSEESSYNSPLHF.

V and J are TRBV29-1 and TRBJ1-1, with a weak D call TRBD1 (5 bases). The germline V gene has CDR1 SQVTM and CDR2 ANQGSEA. Trimming removed 6 bases from V and 8 bases from J, with 16 bases in between. The CDR3 length is 12 residues. CDR3 DNA sequence: TGCAGCGTAGAAATCAGGGTGATGGAAGCTTTCTTT. As protein: CSVEIRVMEAFF.

This chain uses TRBV4-1 with TRBJ1-2; D is unclear. This CDR3 is built from 13 residues. Germline V gene lookup returns CDR1 MGHRA and CDR2 YSYEKL. Trimming left V 1 base short and J 4 bases short, with 7 bases between. CDR3 loop: CASSQVLSYGYTF. CDR3 coding DNA: TGCGCCAGCAGCCAAGTGTTGAGCTATGGCTACACCTTC.